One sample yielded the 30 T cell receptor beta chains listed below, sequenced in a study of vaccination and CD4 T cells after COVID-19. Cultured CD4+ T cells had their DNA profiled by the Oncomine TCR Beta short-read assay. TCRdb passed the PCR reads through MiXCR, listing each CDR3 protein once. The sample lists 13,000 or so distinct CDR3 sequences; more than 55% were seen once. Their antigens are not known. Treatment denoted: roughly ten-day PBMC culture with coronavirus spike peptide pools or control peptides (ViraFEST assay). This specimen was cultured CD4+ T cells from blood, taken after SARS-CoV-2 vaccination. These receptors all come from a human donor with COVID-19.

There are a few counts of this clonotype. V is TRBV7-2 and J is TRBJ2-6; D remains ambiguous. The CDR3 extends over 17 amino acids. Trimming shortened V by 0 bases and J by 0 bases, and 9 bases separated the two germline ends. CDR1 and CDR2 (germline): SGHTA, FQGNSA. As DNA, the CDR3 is TGTGCCAGCAGCTTAGCGTGGTTCACCTCTGGGGCCAACGTCCTGACTTTC. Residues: CASSLAWFTSGANVLTF.

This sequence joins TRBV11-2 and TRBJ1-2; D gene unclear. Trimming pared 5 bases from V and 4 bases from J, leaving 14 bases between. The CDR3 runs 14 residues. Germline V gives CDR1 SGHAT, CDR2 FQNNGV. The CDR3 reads CASSPPSPSYGYTF. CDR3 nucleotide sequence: TGTGCCAGCAGCCCCCCTAGTCCGAGCTATGGCTACACCTTC.

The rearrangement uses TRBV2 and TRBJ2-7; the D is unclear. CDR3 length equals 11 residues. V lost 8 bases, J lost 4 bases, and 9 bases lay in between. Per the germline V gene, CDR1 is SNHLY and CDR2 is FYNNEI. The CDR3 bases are TGTGCCAGCGAGGAGTTGTACGAGCAGTACTTC. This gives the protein CASEELYEQYF.

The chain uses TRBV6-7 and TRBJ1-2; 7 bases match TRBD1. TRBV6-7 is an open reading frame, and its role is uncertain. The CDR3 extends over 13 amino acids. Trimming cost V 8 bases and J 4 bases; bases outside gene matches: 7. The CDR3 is CASDTGESYGYTF. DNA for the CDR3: TGTGCCAGCGACACAGGGGAGAGCTATGGCTACACCTTC.

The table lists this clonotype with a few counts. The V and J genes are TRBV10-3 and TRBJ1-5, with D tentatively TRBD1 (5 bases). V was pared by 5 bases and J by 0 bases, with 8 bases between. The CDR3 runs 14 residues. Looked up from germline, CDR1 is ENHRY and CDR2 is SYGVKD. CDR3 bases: TGTGCCATCAGTAAGGACAATAGCAATCAGCCCCAGCATTTT. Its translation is CAISKDNSNQPQHF.

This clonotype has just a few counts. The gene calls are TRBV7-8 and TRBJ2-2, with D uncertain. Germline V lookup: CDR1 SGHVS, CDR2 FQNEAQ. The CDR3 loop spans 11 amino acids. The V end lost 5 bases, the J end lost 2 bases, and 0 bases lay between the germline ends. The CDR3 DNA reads TGTGCCAGCAGCAACACCGGGGAGCTGTTTTTT. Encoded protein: CASSNTGELFF.

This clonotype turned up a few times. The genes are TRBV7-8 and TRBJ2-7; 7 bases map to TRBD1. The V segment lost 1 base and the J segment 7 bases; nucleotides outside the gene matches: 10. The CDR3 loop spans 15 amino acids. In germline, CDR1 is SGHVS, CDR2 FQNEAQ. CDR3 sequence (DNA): TGTGCCAGCAGCTTAGGGCAGGGGGAAAGGGTAGAGCAGTACTTC. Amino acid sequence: CASSLGQGERVEQYF.

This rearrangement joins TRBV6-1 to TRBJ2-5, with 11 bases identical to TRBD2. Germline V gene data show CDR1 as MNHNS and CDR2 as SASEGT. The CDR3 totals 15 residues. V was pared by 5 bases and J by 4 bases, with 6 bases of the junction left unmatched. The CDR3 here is CASSRGLAGRETQYF. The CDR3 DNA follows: TGTGCCAGCAGTCGTGGACTAGCGGGCCGAGAGACCCAGTACTTC.

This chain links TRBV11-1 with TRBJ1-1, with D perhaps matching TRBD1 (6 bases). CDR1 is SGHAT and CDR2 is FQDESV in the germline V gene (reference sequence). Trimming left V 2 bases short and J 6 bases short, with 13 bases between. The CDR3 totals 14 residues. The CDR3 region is CASSLWQGWSEAFF. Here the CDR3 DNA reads TGTGCCAGCAGCTTATGGCAGGGGTGGTCTGAAGCTTTCTTT.

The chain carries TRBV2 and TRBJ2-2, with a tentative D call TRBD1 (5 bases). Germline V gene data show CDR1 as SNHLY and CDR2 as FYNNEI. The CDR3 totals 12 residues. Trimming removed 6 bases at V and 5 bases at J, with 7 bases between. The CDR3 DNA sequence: TGTGCCAGCAGGGGGCTAACCGGGGAGCTGTTTTTT. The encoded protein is CASRGLTGELFF.

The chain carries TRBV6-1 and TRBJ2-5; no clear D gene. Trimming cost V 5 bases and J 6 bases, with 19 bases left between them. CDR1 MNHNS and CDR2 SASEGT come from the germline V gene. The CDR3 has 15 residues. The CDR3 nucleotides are TGTGCCAGCAGTCTTACGCTGGACCGGTCAAAGACCCAGTACTTC. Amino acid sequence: CASSLTLDRSKTQYF.

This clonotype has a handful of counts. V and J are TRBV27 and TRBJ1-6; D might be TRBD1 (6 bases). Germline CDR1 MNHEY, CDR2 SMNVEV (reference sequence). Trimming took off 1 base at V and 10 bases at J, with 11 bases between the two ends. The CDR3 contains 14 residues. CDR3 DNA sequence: TGTGCCAGCAGTTTATACAGGGAGGGGTCACCCCTCCACTTT. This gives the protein CASSLYREGSPLHF.

CDR3 bases: TGTGCCAGCAGTCCCAGGACTCCCTCAAACAATGAGCAGTTCTTC. This encodes CASSPRTPSNNEQFF. The rearrangement links TRBV6-1 to TRBJ2-1; D might be TRBD2 (5 bases). CDR3 size: 15 residues. Germline V CDR1 and CDR2: MNHNS, SASEGT. The V end lost 5 bases, the J end lost 5 bases, and 16 bases lay between the germline ends.

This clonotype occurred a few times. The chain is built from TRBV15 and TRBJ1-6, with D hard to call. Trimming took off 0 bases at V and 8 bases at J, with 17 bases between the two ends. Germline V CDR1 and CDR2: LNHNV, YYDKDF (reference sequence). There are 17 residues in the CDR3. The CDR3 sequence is CATSRDLGEGRYSPLHF. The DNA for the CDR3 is TGTGCCACCAGCAGAGATCTGGGAGAGGGCCGTTATTCACCCCTCCACTTT.

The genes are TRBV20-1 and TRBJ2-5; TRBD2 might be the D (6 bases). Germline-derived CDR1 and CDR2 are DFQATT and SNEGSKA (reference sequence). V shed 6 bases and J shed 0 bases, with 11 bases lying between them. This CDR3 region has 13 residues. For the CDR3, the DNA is TGCAGTGCGGCGGGACGGAACCAAGAGACCCAGTACTTC. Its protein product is CSAAGRNQETQYF.

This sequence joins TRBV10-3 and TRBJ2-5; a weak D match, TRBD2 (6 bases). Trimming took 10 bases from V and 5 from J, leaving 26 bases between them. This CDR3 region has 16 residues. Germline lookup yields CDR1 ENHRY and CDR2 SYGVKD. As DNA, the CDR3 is TGTGCCACTCATAACCCAACTAGCCGGGTCGCGGAGACCCAGTACTTC. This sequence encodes CATHNPTSRVAETQYF.

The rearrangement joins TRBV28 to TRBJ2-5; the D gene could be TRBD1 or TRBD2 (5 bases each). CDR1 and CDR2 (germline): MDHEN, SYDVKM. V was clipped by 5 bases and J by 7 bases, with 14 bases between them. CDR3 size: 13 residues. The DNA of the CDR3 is TGTGCCAGCAGTCGGGGCATCGTGGCGACCCAGTACTTC. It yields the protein CASSRGIVATQYF.

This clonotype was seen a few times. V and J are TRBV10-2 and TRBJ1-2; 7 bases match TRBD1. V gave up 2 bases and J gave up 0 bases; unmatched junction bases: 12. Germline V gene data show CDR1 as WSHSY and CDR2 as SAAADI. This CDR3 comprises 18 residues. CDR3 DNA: TGCGCCAGCAGTGAGGGATCCCAGACAGGGTTCTCTAACTATGGCTACACCTTC. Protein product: CASSEGSQTGFSNYGYTF.

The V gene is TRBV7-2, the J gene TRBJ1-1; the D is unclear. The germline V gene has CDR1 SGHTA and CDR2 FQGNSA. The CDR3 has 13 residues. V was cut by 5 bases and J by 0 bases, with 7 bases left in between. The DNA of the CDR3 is TGTGCCAGCAGCCCCCATTTGAACACTGAAGCTTTCTTT. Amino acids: CASSPHLNTEAFF. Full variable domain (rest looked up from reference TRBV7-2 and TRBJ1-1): GAGVSQSPSNKVTEKGKDVELRCDPISGHTALYWYRQSLGQGLEFLIYFQGNSAPDKSGLPSDRFSAERTGGSVSTLTIQRTQQEDSAVYLCASSPHLNTEAFFGQGTRLTVV.

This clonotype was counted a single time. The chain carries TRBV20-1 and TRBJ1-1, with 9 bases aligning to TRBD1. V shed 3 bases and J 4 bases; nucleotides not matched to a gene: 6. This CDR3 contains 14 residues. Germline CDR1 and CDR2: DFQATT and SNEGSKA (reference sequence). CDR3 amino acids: CSASPGTGITEAFF. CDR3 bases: TGCAGTGCTAGTCCCGGGACAGGGATCACTGAAGCTTTCTTT.

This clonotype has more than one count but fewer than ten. Here the CDR3 reads CASSPFGMLSGANVLTF. CDR3 bases: TGTGCCAGCAGTCCCTTCGGGATGTTGTCTGGGGCCAACGTCCTGACTTTC. The rearrangement joins TRBV27 to TRBJ2-6; tentatively, D is TRBD2 (5 bases). V was cut by 5 bases and J by 1 base, with 15 bases left in between. The CDR3 is 17 residues long. Germline V gene lookup returns CDR1 MNHEY and CDR2 SMNVEV (reference sequence).

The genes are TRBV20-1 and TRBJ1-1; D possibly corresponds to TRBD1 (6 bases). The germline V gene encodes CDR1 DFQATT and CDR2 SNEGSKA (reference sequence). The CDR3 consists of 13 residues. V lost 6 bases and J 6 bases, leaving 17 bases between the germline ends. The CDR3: CSAQTGKGPEAFF. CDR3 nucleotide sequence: TGCAGTGCCCAAACAGGGAAGGGCCCTGAAGCTTTCTTT.

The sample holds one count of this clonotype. DNA of the CDR3: TGTGCCAGCAGTTTCCAGCCCAACTATGGCTACACCTTC. Translating it yields CASSFQPNYGYTF. The chain couples TRBV27 to TRBJ1-2; no clear D gene. CDR3 length: 13 residues. Germline CDR1 reads MNHEY; CDR2 reads SMNVEV (reference sequence). The V end lost 3 bases, the J end lost 2 bases, and 7 bases lay between the germline ends.

DNA of the CDR3: TGTGCCAGCAGTTCCCTCTTATTCGCTGAAGCTTTCTTT. Translation gives CASSSLLFAEAFF. The chain uses TRBV27 and TRBJ1-1; unclear D gene. CDR1 and CDR2 from the germline V gene are MNHEY and SMNVEV (reference sequence). The CDR3 covers 13 residues. V lost 4 bases and J 6 bases, leaving 12 bases between the germline ends.

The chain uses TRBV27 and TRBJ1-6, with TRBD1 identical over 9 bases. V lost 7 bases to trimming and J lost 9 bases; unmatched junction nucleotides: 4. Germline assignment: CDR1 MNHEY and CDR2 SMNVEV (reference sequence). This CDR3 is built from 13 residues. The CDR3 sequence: CASKWTGASPLHF. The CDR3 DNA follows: TGTGCCAGCAAGTGGACAGGGGCTTCACCCCTCCACTTT.

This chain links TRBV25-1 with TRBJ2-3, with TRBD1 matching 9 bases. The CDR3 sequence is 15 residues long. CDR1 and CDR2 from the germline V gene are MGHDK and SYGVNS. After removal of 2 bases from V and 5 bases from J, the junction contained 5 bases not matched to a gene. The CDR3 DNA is TGTGCCAGCAGTGAAACAGGGGGCTGGGGAGATACGCAGTATTTT. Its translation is CASSETGGWGDTQYF.

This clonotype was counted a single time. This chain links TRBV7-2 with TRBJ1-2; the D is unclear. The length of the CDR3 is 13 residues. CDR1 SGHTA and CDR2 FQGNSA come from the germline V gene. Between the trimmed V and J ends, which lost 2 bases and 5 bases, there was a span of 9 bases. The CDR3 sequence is CASSLRSAYGYTF. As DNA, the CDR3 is TGTGCCAGCAGCTTACGGTCTGCTTATGGCTACACCTTC.

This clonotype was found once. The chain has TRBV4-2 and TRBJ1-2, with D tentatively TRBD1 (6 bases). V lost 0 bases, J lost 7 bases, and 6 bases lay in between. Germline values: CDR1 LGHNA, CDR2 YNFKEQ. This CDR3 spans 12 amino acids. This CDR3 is CASSQDRGGYTF. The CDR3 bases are TGTGCCAGCAGCCAAGACAGGGGTGGCTACACCTTC.

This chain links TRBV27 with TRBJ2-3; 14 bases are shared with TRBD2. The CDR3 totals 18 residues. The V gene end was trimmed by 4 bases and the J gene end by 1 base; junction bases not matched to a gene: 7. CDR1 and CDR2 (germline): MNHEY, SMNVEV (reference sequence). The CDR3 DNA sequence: TGTGCCAGCAGTTCCTCAAGACTAGCGGGGGGGGGCACAGATACGCAGTATTTT. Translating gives CASSSSRLAGGGTDTQYF.

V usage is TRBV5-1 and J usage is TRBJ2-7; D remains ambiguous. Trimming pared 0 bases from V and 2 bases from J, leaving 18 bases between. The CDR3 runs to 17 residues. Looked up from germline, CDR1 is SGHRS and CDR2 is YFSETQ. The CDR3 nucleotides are TGCGCCAGCAGCTTGGCCCTCCGAACAATTGGGCCCTACGAGCAGTACTTC. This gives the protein CASSLALRTIGPYEQYF.